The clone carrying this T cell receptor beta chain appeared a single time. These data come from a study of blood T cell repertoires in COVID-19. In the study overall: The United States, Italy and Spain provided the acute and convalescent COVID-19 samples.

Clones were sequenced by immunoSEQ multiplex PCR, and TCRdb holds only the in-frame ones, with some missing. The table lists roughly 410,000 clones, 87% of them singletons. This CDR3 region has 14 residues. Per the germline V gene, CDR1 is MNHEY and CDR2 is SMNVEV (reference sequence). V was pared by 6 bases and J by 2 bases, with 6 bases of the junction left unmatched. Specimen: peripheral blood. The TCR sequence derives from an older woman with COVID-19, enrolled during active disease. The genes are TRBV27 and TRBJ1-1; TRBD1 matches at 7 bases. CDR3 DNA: TGTGCCAGCAGGAGGGACAGAGGTAACACTGAAGCTTTCTTT. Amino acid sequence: CASRRDRGNTEAFF.